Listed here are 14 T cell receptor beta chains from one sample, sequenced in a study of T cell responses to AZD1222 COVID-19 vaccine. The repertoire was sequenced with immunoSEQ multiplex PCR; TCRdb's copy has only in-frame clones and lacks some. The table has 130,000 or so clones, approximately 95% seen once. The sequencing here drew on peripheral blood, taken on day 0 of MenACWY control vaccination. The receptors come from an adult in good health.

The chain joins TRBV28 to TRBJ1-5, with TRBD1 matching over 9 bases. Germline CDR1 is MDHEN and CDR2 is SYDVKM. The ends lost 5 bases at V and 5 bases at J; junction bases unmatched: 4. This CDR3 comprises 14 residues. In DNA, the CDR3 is TGTGCCAGCAGTCTCAGACAGGGGGATCAGCCCCAGCATTTT. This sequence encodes CASSLRQGDQPQHF.

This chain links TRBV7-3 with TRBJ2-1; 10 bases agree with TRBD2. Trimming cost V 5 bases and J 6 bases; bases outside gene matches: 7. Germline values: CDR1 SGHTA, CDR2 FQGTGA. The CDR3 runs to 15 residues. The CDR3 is CASSVSGGAPNEQFF. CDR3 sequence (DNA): TGTGCCAGCAGCGTCAGCGGGGGGGCCCCCAATGAGCAGTTCTTC.

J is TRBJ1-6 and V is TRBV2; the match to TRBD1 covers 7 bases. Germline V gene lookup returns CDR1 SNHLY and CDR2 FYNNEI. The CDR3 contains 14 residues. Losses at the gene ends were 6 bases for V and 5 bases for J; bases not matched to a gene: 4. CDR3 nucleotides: TGTGCCAGCAGCTTGGGACAGAATAATTCACCCCTCCACTTT. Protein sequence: CASSLGQNNSPLHF.

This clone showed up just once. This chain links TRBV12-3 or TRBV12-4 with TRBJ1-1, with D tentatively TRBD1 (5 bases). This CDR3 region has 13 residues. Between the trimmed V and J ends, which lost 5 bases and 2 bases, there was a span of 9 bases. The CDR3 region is CASSGTANTEAFF. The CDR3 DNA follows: TGTGCCAGCAGTGGGACGGCAAACACTGAAGCTTTCTTT.

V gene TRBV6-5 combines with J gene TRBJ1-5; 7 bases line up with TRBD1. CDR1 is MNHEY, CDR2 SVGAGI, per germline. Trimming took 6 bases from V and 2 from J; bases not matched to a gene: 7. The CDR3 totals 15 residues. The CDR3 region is CASSSTGAGNQPQHF. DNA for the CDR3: TGTGCCAGCAGCTCCACAGGGGCGGGCAATCAGCCCCAGCATTTT.

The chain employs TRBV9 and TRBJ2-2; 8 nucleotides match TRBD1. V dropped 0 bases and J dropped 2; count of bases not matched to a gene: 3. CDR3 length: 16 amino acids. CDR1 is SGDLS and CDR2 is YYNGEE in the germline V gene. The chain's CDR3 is CASSVAPGGNTGELFF. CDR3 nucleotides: TGTGCCAGCAGCGTAGCTCCAGGGGGCAACACCGGGGAGCTGTTTTTT.

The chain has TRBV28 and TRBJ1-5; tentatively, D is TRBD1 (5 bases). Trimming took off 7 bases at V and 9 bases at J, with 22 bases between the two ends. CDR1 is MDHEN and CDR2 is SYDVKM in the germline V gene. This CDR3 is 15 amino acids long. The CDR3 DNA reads TGTGCCAGCACCCTGGGGCCTTTCGGGACCTCGCCCCAGCATTTT. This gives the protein CASTLGPFGTSPQHF.

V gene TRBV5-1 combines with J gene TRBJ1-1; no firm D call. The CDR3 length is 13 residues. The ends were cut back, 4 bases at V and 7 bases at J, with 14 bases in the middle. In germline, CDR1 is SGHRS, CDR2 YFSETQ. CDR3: CASSALKENEAFF. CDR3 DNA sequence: TGCGCCAGCAGCGCGCTAAAGGAAAATGAAGCTTTCTTT.

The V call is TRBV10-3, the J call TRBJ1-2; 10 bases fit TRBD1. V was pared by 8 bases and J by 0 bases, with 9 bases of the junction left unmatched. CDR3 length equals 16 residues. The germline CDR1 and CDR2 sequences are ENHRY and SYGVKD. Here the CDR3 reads CAILARQGASNYGYTF. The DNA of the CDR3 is TGTGCCATCCTGGCGAGACAGGGGGCGTCTAACTATGGCTACACCTTC.

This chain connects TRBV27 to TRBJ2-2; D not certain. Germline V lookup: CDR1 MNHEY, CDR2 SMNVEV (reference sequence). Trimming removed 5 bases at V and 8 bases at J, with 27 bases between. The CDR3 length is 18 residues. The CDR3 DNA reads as TGTGCCAGCAGTCTAACAGCCAGAAGACCTCCCCTCACGGGGGAGCTGTTTTTT. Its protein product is CASSLTARRPPLTGELFF.

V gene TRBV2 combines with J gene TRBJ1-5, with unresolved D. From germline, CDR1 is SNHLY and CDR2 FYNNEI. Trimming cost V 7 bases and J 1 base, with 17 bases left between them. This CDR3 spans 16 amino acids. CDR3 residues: CASTDPGDWSNQPQHF. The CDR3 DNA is TGTGCCAGCACCGATCCCGGAGACTGGAGCAATCAGCCCCAGCATTTT.

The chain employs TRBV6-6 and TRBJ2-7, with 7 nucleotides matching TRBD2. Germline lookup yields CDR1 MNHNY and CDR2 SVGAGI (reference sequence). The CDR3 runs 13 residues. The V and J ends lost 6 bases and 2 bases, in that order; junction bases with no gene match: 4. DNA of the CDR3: TGTGCCAGCAGCTGGGAGGGGACCTACGAGCAGTACTTC. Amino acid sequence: CASSWEGTYEQYF.

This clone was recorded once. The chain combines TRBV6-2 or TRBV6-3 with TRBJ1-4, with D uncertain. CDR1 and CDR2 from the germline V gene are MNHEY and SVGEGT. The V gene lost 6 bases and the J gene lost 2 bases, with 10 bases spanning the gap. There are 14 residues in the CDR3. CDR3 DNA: TGTGCCAGCAGCCGGAAACCGACTAATGAAAAACTGTTTTTT. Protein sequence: CASSRKPTNEKLFF.

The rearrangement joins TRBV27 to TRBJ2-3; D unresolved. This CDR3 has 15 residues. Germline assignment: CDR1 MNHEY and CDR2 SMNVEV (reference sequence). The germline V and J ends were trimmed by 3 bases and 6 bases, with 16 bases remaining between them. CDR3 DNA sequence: TGTGCCAGCAGTTTCTTGGGTGGCAATCGGGATACGCAGTATTTT. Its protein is CASSFLGGNRDTQYF.